The next 6 T cell receptor beta chains were all read from a single sample in a study of CD8+CD57+ T cells in acquired aplastic anemia. TCR beta VDJ and CDR3 profiling used genomic DNA as template. TCRdb ran MiXCR on the reads and lists one entry per CDR3 protein. The table includes under 350,000 distinct CDR3 sequences, around 60% detected once. The sample was sorted CD4+, CD8+, or CD8+CD57+ T cells (not recorded which) from PBMCs. The receptors were gathered from a human donor with severe aplastic anemia or a healthy control (not recorded which).

This clonotype is a singleton in its sample. The genes are TRBV15 and TRBJ2-1, with D unresolved. This CDR3 is built from 12 residues. Germline CDR1 LNHNV, CDR2 YYDKDF (reference sequence). V was trimmed by 0 bases and J by 12 bases, leaving 9 bases between them. As DNA, the CDR3 is TGTGCCACCAGCAGAGATGGGGTTGGGCAGTTCTTC. Amino acids: CATSRDGVGQFF.

This clonotype was seen at least ten times. The chain is built from TRBV25-1 and TRBJ2-2; TRBD2 matches at 8 bases. Germline assignment: CDR1 MGHDK and CDR2 SYGVNS. The CDR3 runs to 15 residues. The V gene end was trimmed by 3 bases and the J gene end by 6 bases; junction bases not matched to a gene: 6. The CDR3 reads CASSEGLVFAGELFF. The DNA for the CDR3 is TGTGCCAGCAGTGAGGGACTAGTGTTCGCCGGGGAGCTGTTTTTT.

The gene calls are TRBV15 and TRBJ2-1, with 9 bases fitting TRBD1. The CDR3 spans 17 residues. V trimming: 3 bases; J trimming: 5 bases; junction bases outside the gene matches: 11. The germline V gene encodes CDR1 LNHNV and CDR2 YYDKDF (reference sequence). This CDR3 is CATSSSRSGQGNNEQFF. CDR3 bases: TGTGCCACCAGCAGCTCCAGGTCGGGACAGGGAAACAATGAGCAGTTCTTC.

The chain joins TRBV15 to TRBJ1-5; D might be TRBD1 (5 bases). Trimming stripped 0 bases from V and 0 bases from J, with 15 bases between. Germline V gives CDR1 LNHNV, CDR2 YYDKDF (reference sequence). The CDR3 contains 18 residues. The CDR3 reads CATSRDGYMGPSNQPQHF. The DNA for the CDR3 is TGTGCCACCAGCAGAGATGGTTATATGGGGCCTAGCAATCAGCCCCAGCATTTT. The variable domain in full, with the rest retrieved from reference TRBV15 and TRBJ1-5, is DAMVIQNPRYQVTQFGKPVTLSCSQTLNHNVMYWYQQKSSQAPKLLFHYYDKDFNNEADTPDNFQSRRPNTSFCFLDIRSPGLGDTAMYLCATSRDGYMGPSNQPQHFGDGTRLSIL.

The rearrangement joins TRBV11-2 to TRBJ2-2, with 8 bases matching TRBD1. Germline assignment: CDR1 SGHAT and CDR2 FQNNGV. The CDR3 sequence is 16 residues long. Trimming removed 2 bases from V and 5 bases from J; junction bases left unmatched: 7. DNA of the CDR3: TGTGCCAGCAGCTTAAGAGACCGACAGGGGACCGGGGAGCTGTTTTTT. Its protein product is CASSLRDRQGTGELFF.

A remark on this clonotype: A single base separates this from a much larger clone, so it may be a read error. The chain employs TRBV12-5 and TRBJ1-5; TRBD1 is a possible D gene (5 bases). The J call is uncertain, as TRBJ2-3 better fits the DNA end. Germline V gives CDR1 LGHNT, CDR2 FRNRAP. CDR3 length: 16 residues. This CDR3 is CASGLDRSIGNQPQYF. The CDR3 nucleotides read TGTGCTAGTGGTTTGGACAGGAGTATTGGCAATCAGCCCCAGTATTTT.